This is a list of T cell receptor beta chains from one sample in a study of T cell changes during pregnancy in multiple sclerosis. Measured with immunoSEQ multiplex PCR; TCRdb has only the in-frame clones, and not every one. This repertoire shows about 98,000 clones, 90% to 95% found once; its top ten account for about 2%. The material sequenced was peripheral blood, taken after pregnancy. The receptor source for this set is a female donor in good health, enrolled as a control in a pregnancy study. Both conserved end residues are part of each CDR3. Fields, in order: V gene, D gene, clone size, J gene, CDR3 DNA, CDR3 protein. A D gene is named only where the DNA matches it firmly. Part of the rows lack a size; the others show once, few, many or a class for expanded clones.

v_gene: TRBV7-2; d_gene: TRBD2; abundance: -; j_gene: TRBJ2-7; CDR3nt: TGTGCCAGCAGCGTCGACAGCGCGGGAGTCCCCTACGAGCAGTACTTC; CDR3aa: CASSVDSAGVPYEQYF
v_gene: TRBV6-5; d_gene: TRBD2; abundance: -; j_gene: TRBJ2-7; CDR3nt: TGTGCCAGCAGTTACTCTGCGACTAGCGGGGGGTACGAGCAGTACTTC; CDR3aa: CASSYSATSGGYEQYF
v_gene: TRBV7-9; d_gene: -; abundance: -; j_gene: TRBJ1-5; CDR3nt: TGTGCCAGCAGCCACGGTTCTTACAATCAGCCCCAGCATTTT; CDR3aa: CASSHGSYNQPQHF
v_gene: TRBV5-1; d_gene: TRBD2; abundance: -; j_gene: TRBJ2-1; CDR3nt: TGCGCCAGCTACAGGAGTGGTAGCGGGATGATCAGGAATGAGCAGTTCTTC; CDR3aa: CASYRSGSGMIRNEQFF
v_gene: TRBV29-1; d_gene: -; abundance: -; j_gene: TRBJ1-3; CDR3nt: TGCAGCGTTGAAGATGACCCAGGGAAGGGTAGAAACACCATATATTTT; CDR3aa: CSVEDDPGKGRNTIYF
v_gene: TRBV19; d_gene: TRBD2; abundance: -; j_gene: TRBJ2-3; CDR3nt: TGTGCCAGTAGTCCGACTAGCGGGGGGGCGGATACGCAGTATTTT; CDR3aa: CASSPTSGGADTQYF
v_gene: TRBV2; d_gene: -; abundance: -; j_gene: TRBJ1-5; CDR3nt: TGTGCCAGCAAGAAAGACGGAGTCAATCAGCCCCAGCATTTT; CDR3aa: CASKKDGVNQPQHF
v_gene: TRBV4-1; d_gene: -; abundance: -; j_gene: TRBJ1-2; CDR3nt: TGCGCCAGCAGCCAAGCAGGGTCTCCTGGCTACACCTTC; CDR3aa: CASSQAGSPGYTF
v_gene: TRBV6-1; d_gene: TRBD1; abundance: -; j_gene: TRBJ1-2; CDR3nt: TGTGCCAGCAGTGAAGGGGGACAGGGGTATGGCTACACCTTC; CDR3aa: CASSEGGQGYGYTF
v_gene: TRBV9; d_gene: TRBD1; abundance: -; j_gene: TRBJ1-6; CDR3nt: TGTGCCAGCAGCGAGGGGACAGGAAATTCACCCCTCCACTTT; CDR3aa: CASSEGTGNSPLHF
v_gene: TRBV7-8; d_gene: TRBD2; abundance: -; j_gene: TRBJ2-1; CDR3nt: TGTGCCAGCAGCCCGTGGACTAGCGGGAACAATGAGCAGTTCTTC; CDR3aa: CASSPWTSGNNEQFF
v_gene: TRBV15; d_gene: TRBD1; abundance: -; j_gene: TRBJ1-6; CDR3nt: TGTGCCACCAGCAGACCCCAGGGGGCGCAGGGATCTTCACCCCTCCACTTT; CDR3aa: CATSRPQGAQGSSPLHF
v_gene: TRBV2; d_gene: -; abundance: -; j_gene: TRBJ2-1; CDR3nt: TGTGCCAGCCTCATGGAGACCTCCAATGAGCAGTTCTTC; CDR3aa: CASLMETSNEQFF
v_gene: TRBV10-3; d_gene: -; abundance: many; j_gene: TRBJ1-5; CDR3nt: TGTGCCACTGGACGGGAAAATCAGCCCCAGCATTTT; CDR3aa: CATGRENQPQHF
v_gene: TRBV19; d_gene: -; abundance: -; j_gene: TRBJ2-2; CDR3nt: TGTGCCAGTAGGACCGGAGGGATCACCGGGGAGCTGTTTTTT; CDR3aa: CASRTGGITGELFF
v_gene: TRBV4-1; d_gene: TRBD1; abundance: -; j_gene: TRBJ1-3; CDR3nt: TGCGCCAGCAGCTCCCCAGGGGGTGGTGCAAACACCATATATTTT; CDR3aa: CASSSPGGGANTIYF
v_gene: TRBV27; d_gene: TRBD2; abundance: -; j_gene: TRBJ2-1; CDR3nt: TGTGCCAGCAGTTTCGGGGGGGGCGGCTACAATGAGCAGTTCTTC; CDR3aa: CASSFGGGGYNEQFF
v_gene: TRBV6-5; d_gene: -; abundance: -; j_gene: TRBJ1-2; CDR3nt: TGTGCCAGCAGTTACTCGCCAGGGGCGGTGGGCTACACCTTC; CDR3aa: CASSYSPGAVGYTF
v_gene: TRBV6-6; d_gene: -; abundance: -; j_gene: TRBJ1-1; CDR3nt: TGTGCCAGCAGCCGCGCCACGAACACTGAAGCTTTCTTT; CDR3aa: CASSRATNTEAFF
v_gene: TRBV5-5; d_gene: TRBD2; abundance: -; j_gene: TRBJ2-7; CDR3nt: TGTGCCAGCAGCTCCCGGCCCAGCGGGAGGGAGTACTTC; CDR3aa: CASSSRPSGREYF
v_gene: TRBV28; d_gene: TRBD1; abundance: -; j_gene: TRBJ2-5; CDR3nt: TGTGCCAGCAGTTTTCAATGGACAGGGAGTCAAGGGACCCAGTACTTC; CDR3aa: CASSFQWTGSQGTQYF
v_gene: TRBV25-1; d_gene: TRBD2; abundance: -; j_gene: TRBJ2-5; CDR3nt: TGTGCCAGCAGCCTTGGTAGGACTAGCGGGCGCCAAGAGACCCAGTACTTC; CDR3aa: CASSLGRTSGRQETQYF
v_gene: TRBV19; d_gene: -; abundance: once; j_gene: TRBJ2-3; CDR3nt: TGTGCCAGTAGTGGGCTGGTCCCAGATACGCAGTATTTT; CDR3aa: CASSGLVPDTQYF
v_gene: TRBV21-1; d_gene: -; abundance: -; j_gene: TRBJ1-2; CDR3nt: TGTGCCAGCAGCAAAGAGGTGTACCCGACAGGGGACTATGGCTACACCTTC; CDR3aa: CASSKEVYPTGDYGYTF